This T cell receptor (beta chain) was observed in a study of T cells after yellow fever vaccination. The overall study: SMART-Seq v4 Ultra Low Input served to prepare low-cell-number fractions. Study findings and constraints: Just a small share of clonotypes turned up in the CD4 compartment as well as the CD8 compartment.

A single record per CDR3 protein comes from TCRdb applying MiXCR to the 5' RACE reads. The sample has some 220,000 distinct CDR3 sequences; roughly 3.3% are singletons. This clonotype has only a few counts. What it binds is not known. From germline, CDR1 is MNHEY and CDR2 SVGEGT. The V end lost 5 bases, the J end lost 8 bases, and 15 bases lay between the germline ends. CDR3 length equals 14 residues. The receptor was derived from a man younger than 35 who received the YFV17D yellow fever vaccine. The V and J genes are TRBV6-2 or TRBV6-3 and TRBJ2-2; D not certain. The material sequenced was CD4+ T cells sorted from PBMCs, taken 10 days after the yellow fever booster vaccination. The CDR3 nucleotides read TGTGCCAGCAGTCCAACTTGGACCGTTGGGGAGCTGTTTTTT. Translation: CASSPTWTVGELFF.